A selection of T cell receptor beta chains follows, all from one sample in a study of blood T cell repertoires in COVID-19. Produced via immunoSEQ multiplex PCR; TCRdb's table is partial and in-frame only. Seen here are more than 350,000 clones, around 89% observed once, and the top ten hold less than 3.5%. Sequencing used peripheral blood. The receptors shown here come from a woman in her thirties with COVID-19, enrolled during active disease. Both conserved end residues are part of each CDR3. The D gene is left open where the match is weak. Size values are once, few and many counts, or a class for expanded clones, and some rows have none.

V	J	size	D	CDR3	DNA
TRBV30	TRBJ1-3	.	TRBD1	CAWRDRGGNTIYF	TGTGCCTGGAGGGACAGGGGTGGAAACACCATATATTTT
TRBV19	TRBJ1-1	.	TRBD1	CASSIRTGEAFF	TGTGCCAGTAGTATACGGACAGGTGAAGCTTTCTTT
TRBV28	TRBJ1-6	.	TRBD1	CASIKRGARGTANSPLHF	TGTGCCAGCATCAAAAGGGGGGCCCGGGGGACAGCAAATTCACCCCTCCACTTT
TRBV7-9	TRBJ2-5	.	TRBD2	CASSLVVGLAKPWNF	TGTGCCAGCAGCTTAGTTGTCGGACTAGCCAAGCCTTGGAACTTC
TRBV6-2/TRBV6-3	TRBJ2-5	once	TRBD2	CASSYSTSGQETQYF	TGTGCCAGCAGTTACTCAACTAGCGGGCAAGAGACCCAGTACTTC
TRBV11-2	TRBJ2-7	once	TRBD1	CASSQDYGQGYEQYF	TGTGCCAGCAGCCAAGACTATGGACAGGGGTACGAGCAGTACTTC
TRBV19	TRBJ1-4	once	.	CASSIARTDPTNEKLFF	TGTGCCAGTAGTATAGCCCGGACAGATCCAACTAATGAAAAACTGTTTTTT
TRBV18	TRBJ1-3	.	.	CASSPQDSLSGNTIYF	TGTGCCAGCTCACCACAAGACAGCCTCTCTGGAAACACCATATATTTT
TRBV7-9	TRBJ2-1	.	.	CASSFWGPGNEQFF	TGTGCCAGCAGCTTTTGGGGCCCTGGAAATGAGCAGTTCTTC
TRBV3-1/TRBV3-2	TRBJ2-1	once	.	CASSQVPQGLLYNEQFF	TGTGCCAGCAGCCAAGTCCCGCAGGGCTTATTATACAATGAGCAGTTCTTC
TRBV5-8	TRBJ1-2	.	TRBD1	CASSPNKDRGSGFTRTF	TGTGCCAGCAGCCCGAACAAGGACAGGGGGTCGGGGTTTACTCGTACCTTC
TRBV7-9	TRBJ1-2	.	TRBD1	CASSSAGTGVGYTF	TGTGCCAGCAGCTCCGCCGGGACAGGGGTTGGCTACACCTTC
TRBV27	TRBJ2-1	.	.	CASREQGNNEQFF	TGTGCCAGCAGAGAACAGGGAAACAATGAGCAGTTCTTC
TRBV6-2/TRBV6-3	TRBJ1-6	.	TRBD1	CASSTRQGGGAPLHF	TGTGCCAGCAGTACGAGACAGGGGGGCGGCGCACCCCTCCACTTT
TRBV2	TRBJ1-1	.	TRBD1	CASSDTGGRNTEAFF	TGTGCCAGCAGTGACACAGGGGGCCGGAACACTGAAGCTTTCTTT
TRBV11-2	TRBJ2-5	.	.	CASSSGMLRETQYF	TGTGCCAGCAGCTCAGGGATGCTGAGGGAGACCCAGTACTTC
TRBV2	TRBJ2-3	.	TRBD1	CASSGQGYTDTQYF	TGTGCCAGCAGTGGACAGGGTTACACAGATACGCAGTATTTT